This T cell receptor (beta chain) was retrieved from a study of T cells after yellow fever vaccination. General study results and limits: A limited proportion of clonotypes was detected within both the CD4 and CD8 compartments. By day 5 rather than day 15, the secondary response had peaked, though it was weaker. Post-booster repertoires contained most primary-vaccination clones again (approximately 95% CD4, over 70% CD8).

TCRdb fed the 5' RACE reads into MiXCR, producing one record per CDR3 protein. This sample has some 350,000 distinct CDR3 sequences, with 8.7% found just once. There are a few counts of this clonotype. Its matching antigen is unknown. The CDR3 runs 14 residues. Trimming took off 5 bases at V and 10 bases at J, with 18 bases between the two ends. The chain carries TRBV12-3 or TRBV12-4 and TRBJ2-1, with D uncertain. The specimen was PBMCs, collected on the day of the first yellow fever vaccination. This receptor was obtained from a man aged 18 to 30 who received the YFV17D yellow fever vaccine. The CDR3 protein is CASSPVVINEEQFF. The CDR3 DNA reads TGTGCCAGCAGTCCAGTAGTAATTAACGAGGAGCAGTTCTTC.